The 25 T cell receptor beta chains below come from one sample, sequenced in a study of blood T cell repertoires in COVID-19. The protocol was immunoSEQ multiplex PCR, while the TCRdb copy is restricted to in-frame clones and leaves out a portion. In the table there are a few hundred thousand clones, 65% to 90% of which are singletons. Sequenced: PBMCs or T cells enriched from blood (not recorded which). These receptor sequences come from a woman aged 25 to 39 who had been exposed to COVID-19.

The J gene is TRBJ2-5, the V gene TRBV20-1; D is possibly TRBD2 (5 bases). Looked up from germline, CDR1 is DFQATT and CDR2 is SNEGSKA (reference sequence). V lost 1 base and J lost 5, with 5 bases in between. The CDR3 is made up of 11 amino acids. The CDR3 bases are TGCAGTGCTAGAGCGGGGGAGACCCAGTACTTC. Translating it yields CSARAGETQYF.

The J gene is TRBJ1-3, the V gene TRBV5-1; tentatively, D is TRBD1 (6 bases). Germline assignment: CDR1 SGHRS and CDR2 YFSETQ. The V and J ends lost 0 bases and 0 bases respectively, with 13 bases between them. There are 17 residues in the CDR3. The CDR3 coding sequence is TGCGCCAGCAGCTTGGTGACAGGCCGAGCCTCTGGAAACACCATATATTTT. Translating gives CASSLVTGRASGNTIYF.

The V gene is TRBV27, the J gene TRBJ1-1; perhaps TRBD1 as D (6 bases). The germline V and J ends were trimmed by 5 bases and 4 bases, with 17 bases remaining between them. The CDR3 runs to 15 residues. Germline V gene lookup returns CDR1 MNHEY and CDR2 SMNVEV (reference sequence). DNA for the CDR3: TGTGCCAGCAGTCCCTACGGGGGGGGCGGCACTGAAGCTTTCTTT. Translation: CASSPYGGGGTEAFF.

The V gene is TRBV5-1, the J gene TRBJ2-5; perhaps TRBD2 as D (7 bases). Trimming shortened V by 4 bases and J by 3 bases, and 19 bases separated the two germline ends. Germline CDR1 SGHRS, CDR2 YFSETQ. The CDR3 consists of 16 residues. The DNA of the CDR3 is TGCGCCAGCAGCGGGGGGGCTAGCGGTGGTAAAGAGACCCAGTACTTC. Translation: CASSGGASGGKETQYF.

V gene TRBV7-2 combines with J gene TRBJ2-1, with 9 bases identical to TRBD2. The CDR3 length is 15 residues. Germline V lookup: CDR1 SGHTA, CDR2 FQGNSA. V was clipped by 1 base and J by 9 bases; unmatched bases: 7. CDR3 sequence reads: CASSLVGGGAAEQFF. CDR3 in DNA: TGTGCCAGCAGCTTAGTCGGCGGGGGGGCCGCTGAGCAGTTCTTC.

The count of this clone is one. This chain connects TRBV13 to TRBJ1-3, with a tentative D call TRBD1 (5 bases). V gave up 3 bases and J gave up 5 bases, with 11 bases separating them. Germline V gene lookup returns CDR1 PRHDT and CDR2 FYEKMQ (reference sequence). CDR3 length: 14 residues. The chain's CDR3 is CASSLSMGRNTIYF. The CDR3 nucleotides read TGTGCCAGCAGCTTGTCAATGGGGCGAAACACCATATATTTT.

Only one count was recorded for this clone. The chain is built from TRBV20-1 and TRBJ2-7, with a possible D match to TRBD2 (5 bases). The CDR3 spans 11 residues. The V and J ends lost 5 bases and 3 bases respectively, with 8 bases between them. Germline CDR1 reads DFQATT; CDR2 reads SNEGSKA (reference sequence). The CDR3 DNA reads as TGCAGTGCTCCCCGGGACTACGAGCAGTACTTC. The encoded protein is CSAPRDYEQYF.

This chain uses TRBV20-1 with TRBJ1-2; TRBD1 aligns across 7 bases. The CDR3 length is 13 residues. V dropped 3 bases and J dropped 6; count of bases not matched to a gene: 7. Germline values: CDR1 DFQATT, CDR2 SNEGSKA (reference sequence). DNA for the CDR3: TGCAGTGCTAGTTGGCCAGGGGGGCATGGCTACACCTTC. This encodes CSASWPGGHGYTF.

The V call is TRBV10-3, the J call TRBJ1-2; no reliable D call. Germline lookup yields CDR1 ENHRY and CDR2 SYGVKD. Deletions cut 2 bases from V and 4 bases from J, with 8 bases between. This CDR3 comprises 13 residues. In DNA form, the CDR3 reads TGTGCCATCAGTGAGGTAGGGAGCTATGGCTACACCTTC. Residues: CAISEVGSYGYTF.

The CDR3 coding sequence is TGTGCCAGCAGCCCTTTAGACAGGGACGACAATGAGCAGTTCTTC. It encodes CASSPLDRDDNEQFF. The gene calls are TRBV3-1 (or the pseudogene TRBV3-2) and TRBJ2-1, with TRBD1 matching over 7 bases. This CDR3 is built from 15 residues. Germline trimming cut 4 bases from V and 5 bases from J; bases unmatched to any gene: 8. Germline V gene data show CDR1 as LGHDT and CDR2 as YNNKEL (reference sequence).

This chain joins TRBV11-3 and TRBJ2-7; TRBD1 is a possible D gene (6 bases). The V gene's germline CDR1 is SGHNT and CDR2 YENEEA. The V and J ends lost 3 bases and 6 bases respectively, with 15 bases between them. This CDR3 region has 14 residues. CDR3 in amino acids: CASSFGTRRSEQYF. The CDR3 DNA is TGTGCCAGCAGCTTCGGGACACGCCGCTCCGAGCAGTACTTC.

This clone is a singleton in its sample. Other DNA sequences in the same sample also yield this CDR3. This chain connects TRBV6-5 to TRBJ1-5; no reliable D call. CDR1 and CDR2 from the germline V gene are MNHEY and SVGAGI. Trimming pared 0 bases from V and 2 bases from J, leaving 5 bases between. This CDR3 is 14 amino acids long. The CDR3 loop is CASSYSGGNQPQHF. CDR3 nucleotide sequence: TGTGCCAGCAGTTACTCGGGAGGCAATCAGCCCCAGCATTTT.

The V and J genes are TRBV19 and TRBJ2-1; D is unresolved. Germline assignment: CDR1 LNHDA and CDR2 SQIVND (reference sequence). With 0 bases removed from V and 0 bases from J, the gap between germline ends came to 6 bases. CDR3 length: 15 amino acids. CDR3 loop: CASSIELNSYNEQFF. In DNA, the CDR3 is TGTGCCAGTAGTATAGAACTAAACTCCTACAATGAGCAGTTCTTC.

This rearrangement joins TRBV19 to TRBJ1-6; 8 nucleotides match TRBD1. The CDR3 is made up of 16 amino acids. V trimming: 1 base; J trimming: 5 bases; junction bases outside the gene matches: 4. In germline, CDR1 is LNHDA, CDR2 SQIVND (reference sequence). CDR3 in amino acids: CASSIVRGPNNSPLHF. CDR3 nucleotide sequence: TGTGCCAGTAGTATAGTCAGGGGGCCGAATAATTCACCCCTCCACTTT.

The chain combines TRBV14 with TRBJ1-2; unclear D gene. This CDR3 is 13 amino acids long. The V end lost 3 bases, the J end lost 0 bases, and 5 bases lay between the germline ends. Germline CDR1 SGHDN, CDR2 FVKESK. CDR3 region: CASSQQSNYGYTF. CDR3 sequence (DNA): TGTGCCAGCAGCCAGCAGTCTAACTATGGCTACACCTTC.

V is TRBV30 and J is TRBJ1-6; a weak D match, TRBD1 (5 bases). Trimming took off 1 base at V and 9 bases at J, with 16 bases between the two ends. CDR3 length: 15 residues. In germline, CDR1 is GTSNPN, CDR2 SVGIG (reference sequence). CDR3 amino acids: CAWSDHPGRSSPLHF. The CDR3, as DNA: TGTGCCTGGAGTGACCACCCAGGGCGGTCTTCACCCCTCCACTTT.

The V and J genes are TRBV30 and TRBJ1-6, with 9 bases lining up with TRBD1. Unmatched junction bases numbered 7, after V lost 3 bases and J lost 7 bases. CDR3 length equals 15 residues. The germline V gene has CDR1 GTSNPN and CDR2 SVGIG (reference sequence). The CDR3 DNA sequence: TGTGCCTGGAGAGATGGGACAGGGCAAAATTCACCCCTCCACTTT. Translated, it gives CAWRDGTGQNSPLHF.

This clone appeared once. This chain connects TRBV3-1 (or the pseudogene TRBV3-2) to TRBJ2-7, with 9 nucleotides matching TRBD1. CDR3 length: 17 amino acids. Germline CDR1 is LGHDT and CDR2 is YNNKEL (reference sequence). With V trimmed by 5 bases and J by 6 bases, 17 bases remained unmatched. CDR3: CASSSGTLRDRATEQYF. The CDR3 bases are TGTGCCAGCAGCTCTGGGACGCTCCGGGACAGGGCGACCGAGCAGTACTTC.

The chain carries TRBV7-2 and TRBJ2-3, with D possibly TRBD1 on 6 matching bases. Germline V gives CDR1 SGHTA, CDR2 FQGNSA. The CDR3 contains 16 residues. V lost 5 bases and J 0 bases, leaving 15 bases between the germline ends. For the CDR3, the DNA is TGTGCCAGCAGCCAACAGGGCTTTACTAGCACAGATACGCAGTATTTT. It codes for CASSQQGFTSTDTQYF.

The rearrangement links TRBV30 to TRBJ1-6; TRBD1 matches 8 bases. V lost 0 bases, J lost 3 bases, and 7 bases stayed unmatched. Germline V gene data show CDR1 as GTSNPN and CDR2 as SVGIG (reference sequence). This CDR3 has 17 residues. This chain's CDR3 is CAWSVAPDRVYNSPLHF. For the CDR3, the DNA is TGTGCCTGGAGTGTTGCCCCGGACAGGGTCTATAATTCACCCCTCCACTTT. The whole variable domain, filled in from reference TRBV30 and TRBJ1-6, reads SQTIHQWPATLVQPVGSPLSLECTVEGTSNPNLYWYRQAAGRGLQLLFYSVGIGQISSEVPQNLSASRPQDRQFILSSKKLLLSDSGFYLCAWSVAPDRVYNSPLHFGNGTRLTVT.

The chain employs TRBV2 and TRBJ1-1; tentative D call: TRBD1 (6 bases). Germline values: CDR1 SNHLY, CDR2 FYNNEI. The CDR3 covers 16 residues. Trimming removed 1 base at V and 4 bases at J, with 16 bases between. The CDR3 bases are TGTGCCAGCAGTGAAGAGGGTGGAGGGGGGGTCACTGAAGCTTTCTTT. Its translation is CASSEEGGGGVTEAFF. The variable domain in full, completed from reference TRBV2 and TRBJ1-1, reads EPEVTQTPSHQVTQMGQEVILRCVPISNHLYFYWYRQILGQKVEFLVSFYNNEISEKSEIFDDQFSVERPDGSNFTLKIRSTKLEDSAMYFCASSEEGGGGVTEAFFGQGTRLTVV.

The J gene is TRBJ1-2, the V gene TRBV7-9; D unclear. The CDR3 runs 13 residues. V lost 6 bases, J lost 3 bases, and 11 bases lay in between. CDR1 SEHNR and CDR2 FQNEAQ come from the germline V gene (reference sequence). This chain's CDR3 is CASRPNKYYGYTF. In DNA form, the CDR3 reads TGTGCCAGCAGACCCAACAAATACTATGGCTACACCTTC.

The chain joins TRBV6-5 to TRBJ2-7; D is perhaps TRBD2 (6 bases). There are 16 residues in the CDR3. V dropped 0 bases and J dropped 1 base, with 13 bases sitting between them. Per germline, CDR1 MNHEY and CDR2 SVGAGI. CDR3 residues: CASSYSGGVDSYEQYF. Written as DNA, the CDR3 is TGTGCCAGCAGTTACTCGGGCGGGGTTGATTCCTACGAGCAGTACTTC.

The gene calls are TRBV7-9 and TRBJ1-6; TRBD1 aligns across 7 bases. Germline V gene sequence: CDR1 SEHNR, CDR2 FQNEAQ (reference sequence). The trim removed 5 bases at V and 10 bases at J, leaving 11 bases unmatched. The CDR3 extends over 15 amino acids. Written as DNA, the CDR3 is TGTGCCAGCAGCCTCGGGACAGCCTCAAGCTCACCCCTCCACTTT. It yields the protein CASSLGTASSSPLHF.

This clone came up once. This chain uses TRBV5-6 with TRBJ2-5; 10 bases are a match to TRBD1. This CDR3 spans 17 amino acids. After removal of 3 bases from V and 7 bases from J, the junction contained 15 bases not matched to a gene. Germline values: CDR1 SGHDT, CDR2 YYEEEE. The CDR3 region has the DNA TGTGCCAGCAGCTCAGAGACCGGGACAGGGGCGGCAAGGACCCAGTACTTC. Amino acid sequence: CASSSETGTGAARTQYF.